The 22 T cell receptor beta chains below all came from one sample that was sequenced in a study of STAT5B mutations in CD4+ large granular lymphocyte leukemia (dated 2022 in TCRdb). Library preparation was by the immunoSEQ multiplex PCR assay. Here the immuneACCESS table is served through TCRdb, limited to in-frame sequences with V and J called. Missing clones are a known gap in these copies; in checked studies unresolved V genes cover under half, and the rest lacks a known reason. The sample records some 29,000 clones, 65% to 85% of which are singletons. The ten biggest clones cover approximately 6% of the sample. Sequences were obtained from CD4+ T cells from blood buffy coats. These receptors were collected from a human donor in good health.

The genes are TRBV6-6 and TRBJ2-2; 7 positions match TRBD1. The CDR3 consists of 15 residues. The germline V gene encodes CDR1 MNHNY and CDR2 SVGAGI (reference sequence). The V gene end was trimmed by 5 bases and the J gene end by 5 bases; junction bases not matched to a gene: 8. The CDR3 nucleotides read TGTGCCAGCAGTGGCCAGGGGGTGGGGACCGGGGAGCTGTTTTTT. It encodes CASSGQGVGTGELFF.

The chain links TRBV19 to TRBJ1-6, with D maybe TRBD1 (5 bases). The germline V gene has CDR1 LNHDA and CDR2 SQIVND (reference sequence). This CDR3 spans 16 amino acids. Trimming removed 3 bases from V and 7 bases from J, with 16 bases in between. In DNA form, the CDR3 reads TGTGCCAGTAGTATTGATCAGGGAAGATACAATTCACCCCTCCACTTT. It is translated as CASSIDQGRYNSPLHF.

The chain uses TRBV9 and TRBJ1-3; TRBD1 matches 8 bases. Germline V gene lookup returns CDR1 SGDLS and CDR2 YYNGEE. Germline trimming cut 0 bases from V and 0 bases from J; bases unmatched to any gene: 2. CDR3 length: 16 residues. The CDR3 is CASSVGDRNSGNTIYF. Written as DNA, the CDR3 is TGTGCCAGCAGCGTAGGGGACAGGAACTCTGGAAACACCATATATTTT.

The rearrangement joins TRBV7-9 to TRBJ1-2, with 9 bases that match TRBD1. Germline trimming cut 5 bases from V and 7 bases from J; bases unmatched to any gene: 11. Germline V gene lookup returns CDR1 SEHNR and CDR2 FQNEAQ (reference sequence). The CDR3 contains 15 residues. The CDR3 is CASSMVGTGLTGYTF. The CDR3 nucleotides read TGTGCCAGCAGCATGGTCGGGACAGGGCTTACTGGCTACACCTTC.

This clone showed up just a few times. This sequence joins TRBV5-5 and TRBJ1-1, with D unclear. Trimming stripped 0 bases from V and 4 bases from J, with 13 bases between. The CDR3 consists of 15 residues. CDR1 is SGHKS and CDR2 is YYEKEE in the germline V gene (reference sequence). This chain's CDR3 is CASSLGPGEATEAFF. As DNA, the CDR3 is TGTGCCAGCAGCTTGGGACCGGGAGAGGCCACTGAAGCTTTCTTT. The variable domain in full, completed from reference TRBV5-5 and TRBJ1-1, reads DAGVTQSPTHLIKTRGQQVTLRCSPISGHKSVSWYQQVLGQGPQFIFQYYEKEERGRGNFPDRFSARQFPNYSSELNVNALLLGDSALYLCASSLGPGEATEAFFGQGTRLTVV.

The chain combines TRBV4-3 with TRBJ1-5, with D perhaps TRBD1 (5 bases). This CDR3 contains 18 residues. The germline V and J ends were trimmed by 0 bases and 0 bases, with 15 bases remaining between them. Germline CDR1 is LGHNA and CDR2 is YSLEER. The CDR3: CASSQEGGRGVSNQPQHF. DNA of the CDR3: TGCGCCAGCAGCCAAGAGGGAGGACGGGGCGTTAGCAATCAGCCCCAGCATTTT.

The V and J genes are TRBV6-6 and TRBJ1-4; 7 nucleotides line up with TRBD1. Germline CDR1 MNHNY, CDR2 SVGAGI (reference sequence). V was clipped by 7 bases and J by 0 bases; unmatched bases: 5. This CDR3 has 15 residues. The CDR3 DNA reads as TGTGCCAGCAAAGGGACAGCTGCAACTAATGAAAAACTGTTTTTT. Its translation: CASKGTAATNEKLFF.

CDR3 loop: CASSPTGMGSPLHF. The CDR3 DNA is TGTGCCAGTAGTCCGACAGGGATGGGTTCACCCCTCCACTTT. V usage is TRBV19 and J usage is TRBJ1-6, with 7 bases identical to TRBD1. The junction had 7 bases not matched to a gene; V was cut back by 5 bases and J by 9 bases. Germline V CDR1 and CDR2: LNHDA, SQIVND (reference sequence). This CDR3 contains 14 residues.

The CDR3 DNA is TGTGCCAGCAGCTCTAGCGGGGGGGCCTTCAATGAGCAGTTCTTC. Translated: CASSSSGGAFNEQFF. The chain has TRBV7-2 and TRBJ2-1; 12 bases match TRBD2. The CDR3 spans 15 residues. CDR1 and CDR2 from the germline V gene are SGHTA and FQGNSA. V was pared by 4 bases and J by 6 bases, with 4 bases of the junction left unmatched.

This chain connects TRBV7-2 to TRBJ2-6; the D call may be TRBD1 or TRBD2 (5 bases each). The CDR3 consists of 16 residues. Looked up from germline, CDR1 is SGHTA and CDR2 is FQGNSA. V was trimmed by 4 bases and J by 4 bases, leaving 14 bases between them. CDR3 region: CASSSARGRGANVLTF. The CDR3, as DNA: TGTGCCAGCAGCTCTGCGAGGGGACGCGGGGCCAACGTCCTGACTTTC.

This rearrangement joins TRBV7-2 to TRBJ1-2; 7 nucleotides line up with TRBD1. The CDR3 extends over 14 amino acids. The V gene end was trimmed by 1 base and the J gene end by 4 bases; junction bases not matched to a gene: 3. Germline loops: CDR1 SGHTA, CDR2 FQGNSA. This chain's CDR3 is CASSLEGTVYGYTF. In DNA, the CDR3 is TGTGCCAGCAGCTTAGAAGGGACAGTCTATGGCTACACCTTC.

The table lists this clone with a count of one. The chain employs TRBV5-5 and TRBJ2-3, with 9 nucleotides matching TRBD1. This CDR3 contains 17 residues. J lost 2 bases, V lost 0 bases, and 7 bases had no gene match. In germline, CDR1 is SGHKS, CDR2 YYEKEE (reference sequence). The chain's CDR3 is CASSLEPGQGNTDTQYF. CDR3 sequence (DNA): TGTGCCAGCAGCTTGGAGCCGGGACAGGGTAACACAGATACGCAGTATTTT.

CDR3 sequence reads: CASQDRASGNTIYF. The CDR3 nucleotides are TGTGCCAGCCAGGACAGGGCCTCTGGAAACACCATATATTTT. The chain carries TRBV19 and TRBJ1-3; 8 nucleotides align to TRBD1. This CDR3 has 14 residues. Losses at the gene ends were 9 bases for V and 0 bases for J; bases not matched to a gene: 4. In germline, CDR1 is LNHDA, CDR2 SQIVND (reference sequence).

V gene TRBV14 combines with J gene TRBJ2-7; 7 positions match TRBD2. The CDR3 has 17 residues. With V trimmed by 7 bases and J by 0 bases, 15 bases remained unmatched. Germline-derived CDR1 and CDR2 are SGHDN and FVKESK. CDR3 sequence reads: CASKKTGGPNHSYEQYV. In DNA, the CDR3 is TGTGCCAGCAAAAAGACGGGGGGACCCAACCACTCCTACGAGCAGTACGTC.

In this sample, this clone turned up a few times. The genes are TRBV6-1 and TRBJ1-5; D gene unclear. In germline, CDR1 is MNHNS, CDR2 SASEGT. This CDR3 spans 12 amino acids. V was trimmed by 5 bases and J by 6 bases, leaving 8 bases between them. CDR3 amino acids: CASSQVLQPQHF. The CDR3 bases are TGTGCCAGCAGTCAGGTTCTTCAGCCCCAGCATTTT.

The V call is TRBV18, the J call TRBJ2-2; 7 nucleotides align to TRBD1. Germline V CDR1 and CDR2: KGHSH, LQKENI. J gave up 4 bases and V 5 bases, and 7 bases lay outside the gene matches. The CDR3 spans 15 residues. The CDR3 nucleotides are TGTGCCAGCTCATCGACAGGGCTGGGCACCGGGGAGCTGTTTTTT. Its protein is CASSSTGLGTGELFF.

Only one count was recorded for this clone. The chain couples TRBV6-5 to TRBJ1-4; TRBD1 aligns across 8 bases. The CDR3 is 15 residues long. Germline V gives CDR1 MNHEY, CDR2 SVGAGI. The ends lost 3 bases at V and 8 bases at J; junction bases unmatched: 8. CDR3 protein: CASSYRSGGWEKLFF. The CDR3 nucleotides are TGTGCCAGCAGTTATAGGTCAGGGGGCTGGGAAAAACTGTTTTTT.

The chain links TRBV5-1 to TRBJ2-3; D might be TRBD2 (6 bases). The CDR3 loop spans 12 amino acids. Germline values: CDR1 SGHRS, CDR2 YFSETQ. Trimming left V 4 bases short and J 11 bases short, with 14 bases between. The CDR3 DNA reads as TGCGCCAGCAGCCCGGGGGACGGGAGGCAGTATTTT. Its translation: CASSPGDGRQYF.

The rearrangement links TRBV11-2 to TRBJ2-5; 11 bases are a match to TRBD2. CDR3 length equals 15 residues. The V gene's germline CDR1 is SGHAT and CDR2 FQNNGV. J gave up 3 bases and V 5 bases, and 5 bases lay outside the gene matches. Here the CDR3 reads CASSTLAGGKETQYF. As DNA, the CDR3 is TGTGCCAGCAGCACCCTAGCGGGGGGAAAAGAGACCCAGTACTTC.

Here the CDR3 DNA reads TGTGCCAGTAGTATAGGGAACACTGAAGCTTTCTTT. Its translation is CASSIGNTEAFF. The genes are TRBV19 and TRBJ1-1, with D uncertain. The CDR3 runs to 12 residues. Germline CDR1 LNHDA, CDR2 SQIVND (reference sequence). The V gene lost 1 base and the J gene lost 1 base, with 1 base spanning the gap.

The chain is built from TRBV4-1 and TRBJ2-5; TRBD2 matches 10 bases. V was clipped by 4 bases and J by 4 bases; unmatched bases: 9. The germline gives CDR1 MGHRA, CDR2 YSYEKL. The CDR3 totals 16 residues. The CDR3 nucleotides read TGCGCCAGCAGCCGTCCGAGCGGGGGGGTCCGAGAGACCCAGTACTTC. Residues: CASSRPSGGVRETQYF.

The chain employs TRBV19 and TRBJ1-1; D unclear. CDR1 and CDR2 from the germline V gene are LNHDA and SQIVND (reference sequence). Trimming took 2 bases from V and 2 from J, leaving 6 bases between them. The CDR3 runs to 13 residues. The CDR3 reads CASSISRNTEAFF. For the CDR3, the DNA is TGTGCCAGTAGTATATCCAGAAACACTGAAGCTTTCTTT.